This TCR beta chain was found in a study of blood T cell repertoires in COVID-19 (dated by TCRdb to the early 2020s). At the level of the whole study: Samples from collaborators originated in the United States, Italy and Spain and spanned both the acute and convalescent phases of COVID-19. The material from the prospective study consisted of cDNA or gDNA derived from T cells, B-cell-depleted T cells, or PBMCs. The dataset comprised deeply sampled blood TCRbeta repertoires from subjects exposed to, actively infected with, or recovered from COVID-19. A freely available public database, intended as a resource for researchers studying the immune response to SARS-CoV-2, is where the repertoires were released. Samples were obtained from the ongoing ImmuneRACE study (first 160 participants) and from approximately 1,200 subjects provided by 6 global collaborators. Nearly every sample came with metadata listing a de-identified subject ID, COVID-19 status, age in years and sex. Where HLA class I and class II types were available, the types were taken from metadata supplied by the sample provider, not from assay-based typing. General findings and caveats noted by the study authors: The quantity of clinical and demographic metadata differed by source and by participant and was supplied without curation.

In the case of this clone: The target of this receptor is not known. No much larger clonotype is one base removed from it; base qualities were not supplied.

Participants in the prospective study were enrolled through a virtual design, were aged about 18 to 90 years, and lived in 24 United States geographic areas. To assign participants to cohorts, the prospective study relied on clinical history that participants themselves reported in a screening survey and a study questionnaire. Recovered participants in ImmuneRACE Cohort 3 were defined by two consecutive negative NP/OP PCR tests, clearance by a healthcare professional, or resolution of symptoms. In the prospective study, mobile phlebotomists collected whole blood, serum and a nasopharyngeal or oropharyngeal swab from each participant. Additional blood draws and questionnaires over an approximately 2-month period could optionally be provided by prospective study participants. Blood samples from the prospective study were shipped frozen or at room temperature prior to DNA extraction. TCRbeta CDR3 regions were amplified from genomic DNA using the immunoSEQ Assay, a bias-controlled multiplex PCR. The original methods were these. The number of nucleated cells in each sample was estimated from the amplification of reference gene primers within the assay. To quantify the absolute abundance of each unique TCRbeta CDR3 rearrangement, sequence reads were collapsed and filtered. For each sample, productive Simpson clonality was calculated by taking the square root of Simpson's diversity index across productive rearrangements. Here the immuneACCESS table is served through TCRdb, limited to in-frame sequences with V and J called. Missing clones are a known gap in these copies; in checked studies unresolved V genes cover under half, and the rest lacks a known reason. Clone size and V and J calls were adopted from that table, with D and trimming inferred from the DNA. The sample has 170,000 or so clones on record, roughly 87% of them singletons. The ten largest clones add up to 7% of the sample.

Unmatched junction bases come to 3, with V trimmed by 5 bases and J by 2 bases. CDR1 is given as SGHTA and CDR2 as FQGNSA, both from the germline V gene. Inclusive of the bounding cysteine and phenylalanine, the CDR3 is 14 residues long. The sequence is cut down to CDR3 DNA, 42 bases in frame from base 1. This TCR was recovered from a woman in her fifties or sixties who had recovered from COVID-19. The sequenced material came from PBMCs or T cells enriched from blood (not recorded which). The receptor chain draws on TRBV7-2 and TRBJ2-1; TRBD2 lines up with 7 middle nucleotides. For the CDR3, the sequence is CASSHRGAYNEQFF. The nucleotide sequence is given as TGTGCCAGCAGCCATCGGGGGGCCTACAATGAGCAGTTCTTC.